Shown below are 29 T cell receptor beta chains from a single sample sequenced in a study of control samples from healthy donors and cancer patients. Assay used: immunoSEQ multiplex PCR; TCRdb lists only in-frame clones, some missing. The table shows about 65,000 clones, with about nine tenths occurring only once. Sample: PBMCs. These receptors were collected from a woman between 45 and 65 years old with colorectal cancer.

The V and J genes are TRBV7-9 and TRBJ1-2; no definite D call. CDR1 is SEHNR, CDR2 FQNEAQ, per germline (reference sequence). Trimming stripped 5 bases from V and 1 base from J, with 14 bases between. The CDR3 sequence is 15 residues long. In DNA form, the CDR3 reads TGTGCCAGCAGCACCCTCCCGCAGGTTAACTATGGCTACACCTTC. Its translation is CASSTLPQVNYGYTF.

This sequence joins TRBV7-9 and TRBJ1-6; 7 nucleotides agree with TRBD1. Germline V lookup: CDR1 SEHNR, CDR2 FQNEAQ (reference sequence). V lost 0 bases and J lost 8; bases outside the gene matches: 1. CDR3 length equals 14 residues. The CDR3 region is CASSLAGGDSPLHF. The CDR3 DNA is TGTGCCAGCAGCTTAGCAGGGGGCGATTCACCCCTCCACTTT.

This sequence joins TRBV9 and TRBJ2-1, with TRBD2 matching 9 bases. The CDR3 is 15 residues long. Germline V lookup: CDR1 SGDLS, CDR2 YYNGEE. Germline trimming cut 4 bases from V and 6 bases from J; bases unmatched to any gene: 8. The CDR3 loop reads CASSPRLADPNEQFF. In nucleotides, the CDR3 is TGTGCCAGCAGCCCACGACTAGCGGATCCCAATGAGCAGTTCTTC.

The chain employs TRBV25-1 and TRBJ2-6; D is undetermined. Germline loops: CDR1 MGHDK, CDR2 SYGVNS. V lost 3 bases and J 0 bases, leaving 6 bases between the germline ends. This CDR3 has 15 amino acids. CDR3 sequence: CASSDTGSGANVLTF. CDR3 in DNA: TGTGCCAGCAGTGATACCGGCTCTGGGGCCAACGTCCTGACTTTC.

The V call is TRBV3-1 (or the pseudogene TRBV3-2), the J call TRBJ2-1; unclear D gene. CDR1 LGHDT and CDR2 YNNKEL come from the germline V gene (reference sequence). CDR3 length equals 12 residues. Trimming stripped 4 bases from V and 2 bases from J, with 3 bases between. CDR3 loop: CASSLTYNEQFF. Here the CDR3 DNA reads TGTGCCAGCAGCCTCACCTACAATGAGCAGTTCTTC.

Concerning this clone: This sample also contains other DNA sequences that code for the same CDR3. V gene TRBV30 combines with J gene TRBJ2-3, with a possible D match to TRBD1 (5 bases). The CDR3 runs 13 residues. Germline-derived CDR1 and CDR2 are GTSNPN and SVGIG (reference sequence). The ends were cut back, 3 bases at V and 8 bases at J, with 15 bases in the middle. In nucleotides, the CDR3 is TGTGCCTGGAGGGCTGACAGAAGGGGTACGCAGTATTTT. Protein: CAWRADRRGTQYF.

This clone was seen a single time. V is TRBV7-2 and J is TRBJ2-7; D is uncertain. CDR3 size: 14 residues. V lost 1 base and J lost 7, with 14 bases in between. The germline V gene has CDR1 SGHTA and CDR2 FQGNSA. CDR3 sequence: CASSLVNRAQEQYF. The CDR3 DNA sequence: TGTGCCAGCAGCTTAGTCAATAGGGCCCAGGAGCAGTACTTC.

The chain combines TRBV19 with TRBJ2-2; maybe TRBD2 (5 bases). The CDR3 sequence is 16 residues long. Germline V gene lookup returns CDR1 LNHDA and CDR2 SQIVND (reference sequence). The V and J ends lost 3 bases and 4 bases respectively, with 15 bases between them. CDR3 amino acids: CASSMEHHGSTGELFF. The CDR3 DNA reads as TGTGCCAGTAGTATGGAGCACCATGGGAGCACCGGGGAGCTGTTTTTT.

The chain has TRBV19 and TRBJ2-5; 9 bases match TRBD1. Germline V gene lookup returns CDR1 LNHDA and CDR2 SQIVND (reference sequence). J gave up 6 bases and V 7 bases, and 9 bases lay outside the gene matches. This CDR3 is built from 14 residues. CDR3 protein: CASNPGQGIQTQYF. The CDR3 DNA reads as TGTGCCAGTAACCCGGGACAGGGCATCCAGACCCAGTACTTC.

The genes are TRBV5-4 and TRBJ1-2; 10 nucleotides align to TRBD1. Trimming removed 4 bases from V and 8 bases from J; junction bases left unmatched: 11. CDR1 is SGHNT and CDR2 is YYREEE in the germline V gene (reference sequence). This CDR3 contains 15 residues. The CDR3 is CASSLQDRGPGGYTF. The CDR3 nucleotides read TGTGCCAGCAGCCTCCAAGACAGGGGGCCGGGGGGCTACACCTTC.

This clone was recorded once. The chain combines TRBV11-2 with TRBJ1-1, with D possibly being TRBD1 (6 bases). Germline loops: CDR1 SGHAT, CDR2 FQNNGV. V was trimmed by 3 bases and J by 0 bases, leaving 20 bases between them. CDR3 length equals 18 residues. CDR3 region: CASSLKGTRLGMNTEAFF. CDR3 nucleotide sequence: TGTGCCAGCAGCTTGAAGGGGACAAGACTCGGTATGAACACTGAAGCTTTCTTT.

The DNA for the CDR3 is TGTGCTAGTGGACTACAGGGAAAGGGGTCCCAAGAGACCCAGTACTTC. Protein product: CASGLQGKGSQETQYF. The chain uses TRBV12-5 and TRBJ2-5; tentatively, D is TRBD1 (6 bases). Deletions cut 6 bases from V and 1 base from J, with 18 bases between. CDR3 size: 16 residues. Germline V gene lookup returns CDR1 LGHNT and CDR2 FRNRAP. Looking up the rest from reference TRBV12-5 and TRBJ2-5 gives the full variable domain: DARVTQTPRHKVTEMGQEVTMRCQPILGHNTVFWYRQTMMQGLELLAYFRNRAPLDDSGMPKDRFSAEMPDATLATLKIQPSEPRDSAVYFCASGLQGKGSQETQYFGPGTRLLVL.

J is TRBJ1-3 and V is TRBV12-5; D is perhaps TRBD1 (5 bases). The V gene lost 5 bases and the J gene lost 4 bases, with 18 bases spanning the gap. The CDR3 covers 16 residues. CDR1 LGHNT and CDR2 FRNRAP come from the germline V gene. CDR3 protein: CASGRVRGLAGNTIYF. The CDR3, as DNA: TGTGCTAGTGGTCGGGTGAGGGGATTGGCCGGAAACACCATATATTTT. The full variable domain, completed using reference TRBV12-5 and TRBJ1-3, is DARVTQTPRHKVTEMGQEVTMRCQPILGHNTVFWYRQTMMQGLELLAYFRNRAPLDDSGMPKDRFSAEMPDATLATLKIQPSEPRDSAVYFCASGRVRGLAGNTIYFGEGSWLTVV.

The J gene is TRBJ2-5, the V gene TRBV6-2 or TRBV6-3; the D call may be TRBD1 or TRBD2 (5 bases each). CDR3 length: 17 amino acids. CDR1 and CDR2 from the germline V gene are MNHEY and SVGEGT. V lost 4 bases to trimming and J lost 9 bases, with 27 bases between them. DNA for the CDR3: TGTGCCAGCAGTTTACGATTCACCGCCGGGACCTTGTTTCCCCAGTACTTC. Amino acid sequence: CASSLRFTAGTLFPQYF.

CDR3 in DNA: TGTGCCTGGAGTATAGGCGACTACAATGAGCAGTTCTTC. Its protein product is CAWSIGDYNEQFF. The chain employs TRBV30 and TRBJ2-1, with D unresolved. The CDR3 is made up of 13 amino acids. Trimming stripped 2 bases from V and 3 bases from J, with 8 bases between. The V gene's germline CDR1 is GTSNPN and CDR2 SVGIG (reference sequence).

V and J are TRBV11-2 and TRBJ2-5; D is uncertain. Trimming left V 0 bases short and J 1 base short, with 9 bases between. Germline V gives CDR1 SGHAT, CDR2 FQNNGV. The CDR3 runs 15 residues. CDR3: CASSLDAGIQETQYF. CDR3 DNA sequence: TGTGCCAGCAGCTTAGATGCTGGGATCCAAGAGACCCAGTACTTC. Together with reference TRBV11-2 and TRBJ2-5, the CDR3 gives the full variable domain: EAGVAQSPRYKIIEKRQSVAFWCNPISGHATLYWYQQILGQGPKLLIQFQNNGVVDDSQLPKDRFSAERLKGVDSTLKIQPAKLEDSAVYLCASSLDAGIQETQYFGPGTRLLVL.

The chain recombines TRBV25-1 with TRBJ1-3; D is unclear. This CDR3 comprises 15 residues. The V end lost 3 bases, the J end lost 0 bases, and 9 bases lay between the germline ends. CDR1 and CDR2 from the germline V gene are MGHDK and SYGVNS. The CDR3 DNA is TGTGCCAGCAGTGATTGGGAGAGCTCTGGAAACACCATATATTTT. Translation: CASSDWESSGNTIYF.

This CDR3 reads CASSSPPRLPGELFF. The CDR3 DNA is TGTGCCAGCAGCTCTCCCCCGCGGTTGCCAGGGGAGCTGTTTTTT. V and J are TRBV11-2 and TRBJ2-2; no firm D call. Trimming cost V 4 bases and J 8 bases, with 17 bases left between them. The CDR3 sequence is 15 residues long. CDR1 and CDR2 from the germline V gene are SGHAT and FQNNGV.

The chain has TRBV10-1 and TRBJ2-3, with D possibly matching TRBD2 (5 bases). The CDR3 totals 16 residues. Germline V CDR1 and CDR2: WNHNN, SYGVQD (reference sequence). Trimming stripped 1 base from V and 1 base from J, with 12 bases between. The CDR3 spells CASSEWLGVRTDTQYF. The CDR3 nucleotides read TGCGCCAGCAGTGAGTGGCTCGGGGTCCGCACAGATACGCAGTATTTT.

The rearrangement joins TRBV5-1 to TRBJ2-1; no definite D call. Germline CDR1 and CDR2: SGHRS and YFSETQ. This CDR3 has 15 residues. V was trimmed by 0 bases and J by 0 bases, leaving 7 bases between them. The CDR3 spells CASSLDVSSYNEQFF. The DNA of the CDR3 is TGCGCCAGCAGCTTGGACGTTAGCTCCTACAATGAGCAGTTCTTC.

The rearrangement links TRBV19 to TRBJ1-4; weak D call: TRBD1 (5 bases). The CDR3 contains 15 residues. The germline CDR1 and CDR2 sequences are LNHDA and SQIVND (reference sequence). Trimming removed 7 bases at V and 3 bases at J, with 15 bases between. The DNA of the CDR3 is TGTGCCAGTACGAGTAAGGGGTCGGCTAATGAAAAACTGTTTTTT. It encodes CASTSKGSANEKLFF.

This chain links TRBV10-1 with TRBJ1-1, with D hard to call. This CDR3 spans 15 amino acids. Deletions cut 0 bases from V and 1 base from J, with 9 bases between. Germline V CDR1 and CDR2: WNHNN, SYGVQD (reference sequence). The CDR3 DNA sequence: TGCGCCAGCAGTGAGTCCATCGGGCCGAACACTGAAGCTTTCTTT. Protein: CASSESIGPNTEAFF.

The chain employs TRBV10-3 and TRBJ2-1, with D uncertain. The CDR3 sequence is 12 residues long. CDR1 is ENHRY, CDR2 SYGVKD, per germline. Deletions cut 10 bases from V and 9 bases from J, with 16 bases between. CDR3 sequence (DNA): TGTGCCAACGGACCCGATTCAGGTGAGCAGTTCTTC. This codes for CANGPDSGEQFF.

Comments on this clone: Other DNA sequences in this sample translate to the same CDR3. The V and J genes are TRBV29-1 and TRBJ2-7; D may be TRBD1 (5 bases). Deletions cut 5 bases from V and 0 bases from J, with 11 bases between. The CDR3 is 13 amino acids. CDR1 and CDR2 from the germline V gene are SQVTM and ANQGSEA. The CDR3 loop reads CSVLPTASYEQYF. CDR3 sequence (DNA): TGCAGCGTTCTACCGACAGCCTCCTACGAGCAGTACTTC.

This chain joins TRBV6-6 and TRBJ1-1; the match to TRBD1 covers 11 bases. CDR1 and CDR2 from the germline V gene are MNHNY and SVGAGI (reference sequence). This CDR3 comprises 13 residues. V lost 6 bases, J lost 13 bases, and 10 bases stayed unmatched. The CDR3 region is CASSSGTGGKGFF. CDR3 nucleotides: TGTGCCAGCAGCTCTGGGACAGGGGGAAAAGGTTTCTTT.

The chain carries TRBV11-2 and TRBJ2-3; weak D call: TRBD2 (5 bases). Germline V CDR1 and CDR2: SGHAT, FQNNGV. CDR3 size: 13 residues. Trimming shortened V by 1 base and J by 4 bases, and 6 bases separated the two germline ends. CDR3 nucleotide sequence: TGTGCCAGCAGCTTAGCCGGGGCAGATACGCAGTATTTT. Translation gives CASSLAGADTQYF.

The gene calls are TRBV6-2 or TRBV6-3 and TRBJ1-2; 8 nucleotides agree with TRBD1. From germline, CDR1 is MNHEY and CDR2 SVGEGT. The CDR3 covers 15 residues. Trimming cost V 0 bases and J 7 bases; bases outside gene matches: 7. Here the CDR3 DNA reads TGTGCCAGCAGTTACTCTGACAGGGGTATATTTGGCTACACCTTC. It specifies CASSYSDRGIFGYTF.

J is TRBJ2-1 and V is TRBV27; the D is unclear. Germline V gene sequence: CDR1 MNHEY, CDR2 SMNVEV (reference sequence). The CDR3 length is 13 residues. V gave up 3 bases and J gave up 8 bases, with 11 bases separating them. The CDR3 DNA sequence: TGTGCCAGCAGTTTGTCGTTCTCTCATGAGCAGTTCTTC. Protein sequence: CASSLSFSHEQFF.

The V call is TRBV27, the J call TRBJ2-5; TRBD1 agrees at 9 bases. The CDR3 has 13 residues. CDR1 and CDR2 (germline): MNHEY, SMNVEV (reference sequence). V was pared by 6 bases and J by 5 bases, with 4 bases of the junction left unmatched. CDR3 in amino acids: CASSRDRDETQYF. CDR3 bases: TGTGCCAGCAGCCGGGACAGGGACGAGACCCAGTACTTC.